This T cell receptor beta chain was found in a study of cytomegalovirus exposure and HLA in healthy donors. Study-wide findings and caveats: Equally common other TCR beta chains were less clonally expanded than HLA-associated ones, a later analysis found. What a later analysis showed was that several of the most significant clusters appeared linked to common viral pathogens. In an earlier analysis, productive rearrangement rates for most beta V segments clustered near 90% or 30%. Based on reports, TCR beta sequences accurately predicted HLA-A and HLA-B alleles for most subjects.

The PCR had 60 Vbeta and 13 Jbeta primers. The repertoire was sequenced with immunoSEQ multiplex PCR; TCRdb's copy has only in-frame clones and lacks some. The sample carries 150,000 or so clones, 84% recorded once. Concerning this clone itself: The antigen remains unidentified.

The sequenced sample consisted of PBMCs. The sequence was obtained from a boy under 10 years old in good health and CMV-seronegative.

In DNA, the CDR3 is TGCAGCGTACAGCTAGCCACCTACAATGAGCAGTTCTTC. Its protein product is CSVQLATYNEQFF. This chain links TRBV29-1 with TRBJ2-1; a possible D gene is TRBD2 (5 bases). Germline values: CDR1 SQVTM, CDR2 ANQGSEA. V lost 6 bases to trimming and J lost 2 bases, with 11 bases between them. CDR3 size: 13 residues.